The T cell receptor beta chain under discussion was sequenced for a study of cytomegalovirus exposure and HLA in healthy donors (dated by TCRdb to about 2017). A note on the overall study: An earlier analysis of several hundred of the donors reported approximately 290 Gb of sequence data and 117 million unique TCR beta sequences from 150 million to 200 million T cells. The later analysis used no new phenotypic data to find candidate immune exposures, relying instead on TCR beta sequences and their occurrence across donors. The study was designed to test whether signatures of past pathogen exposure could be identified by cataloging public T cell receptors. Typing coverage differed by locus: A, B, C, DRB1 and DQB1 were typed in roughly 629-630 donors, DQA1 in 500 to 550, DPA1 in approximately 600, and DPB1 in roughly 450. A later genetic analysis took genome-wide SNP genotypes for about 55% of the 666 donors and used that subset as a discovery cohort. Every repertoire in the discovery cohort had been generated on one and the same sequencing platform. An earlier analysis of some 500 of the donors applied high-throughput TCR beta sequencing to assess whether each TCR beta V gene segment acted as functional or pseudogenic. HLA typing included class I and class II loci at four-digit resolution. Across approximately 420 genotyped donors of the cohort, an average of roughly 230,000 unique TCR beta nucleotide sequences per donor were sequenced, and roughly 20% of those sequences were non-productive. About five DR-DQ haplotypes were treated as single units for association and clustering because of strong linkage in the cohort. Donor age, sex, ethnicity and CMV serostatus were collected together with the repertoire data. High-throughput TCR immunosequencing, statistical association of individual TCRs with disease status, and machine learning were combined to predict cytomegalovirus infection status. The genetic ancestry cluster associated with self-reported Caucasian donors included over 65% of the approximately 430 genotyped donors. In addition to the first cohort of approximately 670 subjects, a separate validation cohort of approximately 130 different subjects was used. The study used immunosequencing to profile the T cell repertoires of 600 to 850 subjects and linked those repertoires to cytomegalovirus serostatus. Roughly 300 gigabases of sequencing data and approximately 93 million unique TCR sequences were included in an early release covering roughly 600 HLA-typed donors. A later analysis re-examined previously published TCR beta repertoires from 600 to 700 donors and added high-resolution HLA genotyping to investigate patterns of TCR occurrence.

The study at large found these results: Presence/absence analyses assumed roughly uniform sequencing depth across donors, an assumption that may not hold. A further reported finding was that TCR beta sequences accurately predicted the HLA-A and HLA-B alleles for most subjects in the first cohort. Broadly in line with IMGT annotations, most TCR beta V segments showed up in productive rearrangements about 90% or about 30% of the time in an earlier analysis of 450 to 750 of the donors. Only TCR beta chains were sequenced in this cohort, and the absence of alpha or paired-chain data limited detectable features. A later analysis associated approximately 17,000 TCR beta sequences with specific HLA alleles at a false discovery rate of 0.05. A total of 164 TCR beta chains were listed by the study as associated with cytomegalovirus. A later analysis found that most CMV-associated TCR beta chains appeared HLA-restricted, with HLA associations seemingly driven largely by CMV exposure. According to a later analysis, TCR association rates differed among HLA loci, with DRB1 alleles showing the most associated TCRs and HLA-C alleles showing the fewest. Correlated functional status among segregating V segments might be attributable to linkage disequilibrium, but an unknown experimental factor could not be ruled out. While some public TCRs were present in many individuals, most TCR sequences turned up only very rarely across donors. A cluster of highly shared sequence variants was judged likely to be a technical artifact of the sequencing pipeline. In vitro tests confirmed that a few of the cytomegalovirus-associated TCR beta chains recognize cytomegalovirus antigens. In both the original and validation cohorts, the classifier was reported to diagnose cytomegalovirus status with high specificity and sensitivity. Because HLA typing was unavailable for some donors at each locus, only the typed subset was used in association tests. An association between a missense DCLRE1C variant and V-gene and J-gene trimming of TCR beta chains was found in a later genetic analysis and replicated in an independent cohort. The authors suggested that the approach could potentially be generalized to other disease states and immunological phenotypes. According to a later genetic analysis, donors in an Asian-associated ancestry cluster had fewer N-insertions in productive TCRs than the roughly 700-donor mean. Several of the top co-occurrence clusters appeared to be linked to parvovirus B19, influenza, CMV and Epstein-Barr virus, according to a later analysis. The 87-base-pair reads could not distinguish some IMGT-functional V segments, including TRBV6-2 and TRBV6-3, so those segments were excluded. Because counts were too low, around 17 rarely observed V segments, including chromosome 9 orphons, were left out of the earlier analysis of 587 of the donors. A later analysis found that HLA-associated TCR beta chains were more clonally expanded and had lower generation probabilities than equally common non-associated chains. When HLA alleles, especially DR and DQ, strongly co-occurred, TCR associations were difficult to assign to individual alleles. Immune exposure information for the cohort was limited to CMV serostatus.

A remark on this clone: This receptor's antigen is unknown. Base qualities were left out, and no much larger clone turns up one base away.

In total, 600 or so healthy bone marrow donors made up the cohort. At the time of sampling, every cohort member was nominally healthy, though immune exposures that went unrecorded were likely present. The donor tested CMV seronegative and was one of the 352 seronegative cohort members. A peripheral blood sample was collected from each donor, and TCR beta sequencing was performed on peripheral blood mononuclear cells. Genomic DNA was extracted from the blood cell samples with the Qiagen DNeasy Blood Extraction Kit. Receptor amplification or capture employed the immunoSEQ multiplex PCR assay. The multiplex PCR relied on a mix of 60 forward primers for TCR Vbeta segments and 13 reverse primers for TCR Jbeta segments. The CDR3 region of rearranged TCR beta genes was amplified from genomic DNA with a multiplex PCR assay. Amplified TCR beta libraries were sequenced as 87-base-pair reads on the Illumina HiSeq System. Turning to the authors' computational methods: A later analysis tallied approximately 87 million unique TCR beta chains across the 550 to 850 repertoires, and around 9.9 million of those chains were shared by two or more donors. Raw reads were error-corrected and collapsed into unique sequences by a nearest-neighbor algorithm in which closely related sequences were merged to remove PCR and sequencing errors. CDR3 sequences were aligned to IMGT reference sequences to assign V, D and J gene segments. Each retained sequence needed at least a six-nucleotide match to both a V gene segment and a J gene segment. A rearrangement counted as productive if the CDR3 had no stop codons and remained in frame with V and J, and every other rearrangement counted as non-productive. Following IMGT convention, CDR3 was defined as the stretch from the second conserved V-encoded cysteine to the conserved J-encoded phenylalanine. Sequences without an unambiguous match to a single V gene segment were excluded from the earlier analysis of approximately 600 of the donors. In an earlier analysis of approximately 590 of the donors, V segments were called functional above 56.7% productive rearrangements and were called segregating when the between-donor standard deviation exceeded 5%. A statistical classification framework was built for diagnosing cytomegalovirus status from the catalog of TCR beta chain sequences. A later analysis assigned V and J genes by comparing TCR nucleotide sequences with IMGT/GENE-DB human TR gene sequences. Using the TCRdist pipeline, a later analysis assigned CDR3 sequences along with most-parsimonious VDJ recombination scenarios. In a later analysis, each TCR beta chain was defined by its CDR3 amino acid sequence together with its V-gene family, and reads without a unique V-gene family were excluded. As a way to deal with suspected cross-contamination and a sequencing artifact, a later analysis dropped roughly 620 nucleotide sequences that were highly shared and had low generation probability. For each public chain, a later analysis derived a clonal expansion index from normalized ranks of inferred template counts within each repertoire. In a later analysis, generation probabilities were computed with a VDJ recombination model fitted to out-of-frame rearrangements, and the resulting probabilities were checked against IGoR. A later analysis scored TCR-TCR, TCR-HLA and TCR-CMV co-occurrence with hypergeometric tests, applying a repertoire-size bias correction to TCR pairs. In a later analysis, false discovery rates were estimated by permuting HLA or CMV assignments 20 times. In a later analysis, co-occurring TCRs were grouped using DBSCAN, with TCRdist sequence similarity added in when clustering inside HLA-allele-positive subsets. Co-occurrence clustering excluded repertoires with fewer than 30,000 or more than 120,000 public chains, plus five with anomalous nucleotide sharing. Sourced from immuneACCESS, this table was stored by TCRdb with only in-frame sequences that have V and J called. A share of the clones is absent; for the studies checked, an unresolved V gene accounts for under half, and the remainder has no known explanation. The D gene and trimming were derived from the DNA, and the V and J assignments and clone size from that table. The sample table holds 150,000 to 200,000 clones, of which more than 70% were seen once. Approximately 0.26% of the sample is taken by the ten largest.

The germline V gene (reference sequence) sets CDR1 to SEHNR and CDR2 to FQNEAQ. The CDR3 has 17 amino acids, counting the end cysteine and phenylalanine. CDR3 DNA only is kept here, 51 bases in frame from base 1. The germline V end is reduced by 0 bases and the J end by 2 bases; junction bases left unmatched: 7. The receptor was isolated from a boy aged 5-17 years in good health and CMV-seronegative. The sequence links TRBV7-9 to TRBJ2-4; 7 bases in the junction line up with TRBD1. Material: PBMCs. The DNA sequence is given as TGTGCCAGCAGCTTAGCGCAAACAGGGGAGACCAAAAACATTCAGTACTTC. It is translated as CASSLAQTGETKNIQYF.